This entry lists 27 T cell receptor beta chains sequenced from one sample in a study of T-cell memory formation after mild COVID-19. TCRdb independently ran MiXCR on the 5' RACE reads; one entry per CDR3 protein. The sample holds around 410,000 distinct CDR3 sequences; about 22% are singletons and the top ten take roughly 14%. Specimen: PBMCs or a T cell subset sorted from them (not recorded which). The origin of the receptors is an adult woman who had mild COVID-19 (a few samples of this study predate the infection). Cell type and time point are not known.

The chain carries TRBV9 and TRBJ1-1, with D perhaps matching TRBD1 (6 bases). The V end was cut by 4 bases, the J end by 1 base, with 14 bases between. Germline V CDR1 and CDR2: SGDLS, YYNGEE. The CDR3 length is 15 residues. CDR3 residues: CASSMGGGSNTEAFF. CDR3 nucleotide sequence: TGTGCCAGCAGCATGGGGGGGGGCTCGAACACTGAAGCTTTCTTT.

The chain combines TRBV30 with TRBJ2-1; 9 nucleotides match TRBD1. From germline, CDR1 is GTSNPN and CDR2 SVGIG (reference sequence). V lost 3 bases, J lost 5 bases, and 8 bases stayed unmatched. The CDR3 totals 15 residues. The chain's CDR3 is CAWRRGDRANNEQFF. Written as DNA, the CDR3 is TGTGCCTGGAGGAGGGGGGACAGGGCTAACAATGAGCAGTTCTTC. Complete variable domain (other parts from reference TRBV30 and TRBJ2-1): SQTIHQWPATLVQPVGSPLSLECTVEGTSNPNLYWYRQAAGRGLQLLFYSVGIGQISSEVPQNLSASRPQDRQFILSSKKLLLSDSGFYLCAWRRGDRANNEQFFGPGTRLTVL.

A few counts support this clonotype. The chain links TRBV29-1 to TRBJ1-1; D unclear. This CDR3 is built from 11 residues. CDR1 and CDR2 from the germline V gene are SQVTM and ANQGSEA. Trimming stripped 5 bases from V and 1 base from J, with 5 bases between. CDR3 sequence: CSVTSNTEAFF. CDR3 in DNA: TGCAGCGTTACCTCGAACACTGAAGCTTTCTTT.

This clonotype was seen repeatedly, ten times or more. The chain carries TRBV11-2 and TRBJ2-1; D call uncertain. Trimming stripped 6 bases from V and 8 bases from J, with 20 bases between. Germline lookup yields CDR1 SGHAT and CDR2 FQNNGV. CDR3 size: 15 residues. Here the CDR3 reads CASSLGRADYHEQFF. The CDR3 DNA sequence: TGTGCCAGCAGTCTAGGCCGGGCCGATTATCATGAGCAGTTCTTC.

Here the CDR3 reads CASRRSYEQYF. DNA of the CDR3: TGCGCCAGCAGAAGGTCCTACGAGCAGTACTTC. The chain employs TRBV5-1 and TRBJ2-7; D call uncertain. Germline assignment: CDR1 SGHRS and CDR2 YFSETQ. V was shortened by 5 bases and J by 1 base, with 4 bases between the two germline ends. CDR3 length: 11 residues.

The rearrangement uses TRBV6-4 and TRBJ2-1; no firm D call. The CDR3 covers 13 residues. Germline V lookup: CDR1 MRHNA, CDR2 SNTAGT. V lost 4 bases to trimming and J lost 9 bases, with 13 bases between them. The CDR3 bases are TGTGCCAGCAGTGCCCAGGCCCTAACTGAGCAGTTCTTC. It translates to CASSAQALTEQFF.

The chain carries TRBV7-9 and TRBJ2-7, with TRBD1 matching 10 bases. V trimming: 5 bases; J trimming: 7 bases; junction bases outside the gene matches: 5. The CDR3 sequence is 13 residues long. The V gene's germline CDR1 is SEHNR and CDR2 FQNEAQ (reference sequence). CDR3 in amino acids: CASSRDRGGEQYF. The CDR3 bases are TGTGCCAGCAGCAGGGACAGGGGAGGGGAGCAGTACTTC.

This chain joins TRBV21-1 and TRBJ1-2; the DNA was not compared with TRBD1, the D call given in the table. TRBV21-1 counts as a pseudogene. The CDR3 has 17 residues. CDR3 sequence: CASSKARDRGIFCGYTF. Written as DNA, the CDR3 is TGTGCCAGCAGCAAAGCTAGGGACAGGGGTATATTTTGTGGCTACACCTTC.

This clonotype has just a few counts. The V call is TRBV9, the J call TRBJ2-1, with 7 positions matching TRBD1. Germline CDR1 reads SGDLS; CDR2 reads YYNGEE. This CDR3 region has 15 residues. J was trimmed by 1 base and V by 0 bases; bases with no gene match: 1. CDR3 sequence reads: CASSVGRGSYNEQFF. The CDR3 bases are TGTGCCAGCAGCGTAGGCAGGGGGTCCTACAATGAGCAGTTCTTC. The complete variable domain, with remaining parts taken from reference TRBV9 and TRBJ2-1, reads DSGVTQTPKHLITATGQRVTLRCSPRSGDLSVYWYQQSLDQGLQFLIQYYNGEERAKGNILERFSAQQFPDLHSELNLSSLELGDSALYFCASSVGRGSYNEQFFGPGTRLTVL.

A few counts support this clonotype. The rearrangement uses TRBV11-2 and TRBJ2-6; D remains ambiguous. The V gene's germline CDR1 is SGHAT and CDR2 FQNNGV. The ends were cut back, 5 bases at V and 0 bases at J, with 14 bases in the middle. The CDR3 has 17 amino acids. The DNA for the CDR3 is TGTGCCAGCAGCCGCACCTTAGGGAACTCTGGGGCCAACGTCCTGACTTTC. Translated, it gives CASSRTLGNSGANVLTF.

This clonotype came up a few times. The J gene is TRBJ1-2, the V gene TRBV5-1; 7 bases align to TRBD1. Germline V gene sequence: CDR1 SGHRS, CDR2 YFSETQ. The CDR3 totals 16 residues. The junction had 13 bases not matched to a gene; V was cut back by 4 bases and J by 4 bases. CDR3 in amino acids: CASSLARTGAVYGYTF. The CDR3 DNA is TGCGCCAGCAGCCTGGCTCGCACAGGGGCAGTCTATGGCTACACCTTC.

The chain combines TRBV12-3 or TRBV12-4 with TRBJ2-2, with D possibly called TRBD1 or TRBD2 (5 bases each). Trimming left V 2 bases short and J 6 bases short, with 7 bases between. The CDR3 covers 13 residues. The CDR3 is CASSLRGPGELFF. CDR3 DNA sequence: TGTGCCAGCAGTTTACGGGGCCCCGGGGAGCTGTTTTTT.

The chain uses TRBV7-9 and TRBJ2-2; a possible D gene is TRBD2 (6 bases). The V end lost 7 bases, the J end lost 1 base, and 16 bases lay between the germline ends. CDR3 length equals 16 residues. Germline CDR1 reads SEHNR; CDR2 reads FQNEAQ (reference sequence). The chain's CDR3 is CASNRGLARNTGELFF. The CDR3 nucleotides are TGTGCCAGCAACCGGGGACTTGCGCGGAACACCGGGGAGCTGTTTTTT. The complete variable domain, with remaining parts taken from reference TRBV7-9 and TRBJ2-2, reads DTGVSQNPRHKITKRGQNVTFRCDPISEHNRLYWYRQTLGQGPEFLTYFQNEAQLEKSRLLSDRFSAERPKGSFSTLEIQRTEQGDSAMYLCASNRGLARNTGELFFGEGSRLTVL.

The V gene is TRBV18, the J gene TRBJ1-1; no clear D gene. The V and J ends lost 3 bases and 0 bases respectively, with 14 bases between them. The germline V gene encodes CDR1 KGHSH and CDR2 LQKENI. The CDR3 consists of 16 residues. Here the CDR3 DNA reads TGTGCCAGCTCACCTTCCGAGCAGACCTTGAACACTGAAGCTTTCTTT. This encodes CASSPSEQTLNTEAFF.

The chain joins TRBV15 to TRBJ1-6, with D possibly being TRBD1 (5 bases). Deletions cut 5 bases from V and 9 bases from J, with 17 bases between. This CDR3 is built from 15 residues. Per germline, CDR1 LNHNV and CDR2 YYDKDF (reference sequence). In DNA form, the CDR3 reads TGTGCCACCAGCGCCGCGGTTGGGGGAAGTTCACCCCTCCACTTT. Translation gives CATSAAVGGSSPLHF.

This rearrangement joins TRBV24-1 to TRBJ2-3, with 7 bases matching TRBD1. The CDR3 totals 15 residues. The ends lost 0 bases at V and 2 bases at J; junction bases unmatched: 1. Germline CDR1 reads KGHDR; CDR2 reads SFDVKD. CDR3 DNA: TGTGCCACCAGTGATTTGGGACAGGACACAGATACGCAGTATTTT. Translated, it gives CATSDLGQDTDTQYF.

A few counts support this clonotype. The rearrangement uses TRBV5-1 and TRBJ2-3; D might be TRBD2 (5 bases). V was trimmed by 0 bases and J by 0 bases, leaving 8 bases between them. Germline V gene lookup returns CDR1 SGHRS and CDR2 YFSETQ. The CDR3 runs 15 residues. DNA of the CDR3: TGCGCCAGCAGCTTGGAGCGGCCTAGCACAGATACGCAGTATTTT. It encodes CASSLERPSTDTQYF.

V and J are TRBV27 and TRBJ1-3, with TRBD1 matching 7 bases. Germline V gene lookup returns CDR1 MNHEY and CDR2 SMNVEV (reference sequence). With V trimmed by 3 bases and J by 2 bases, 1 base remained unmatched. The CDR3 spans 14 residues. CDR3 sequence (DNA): TGTGCCAGCAGTTTTCAGGGGGCTGGAAACACCATATATTTT. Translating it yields CASSFQGAGNTIYF.

In DNA, the CDR3 is TGTGCCAGCAGCGTAGCGGCAGGGGATACCTACAATGAGCAGTTCTTC. Its protein product is CASSVAAGDTYNEQFF. V usage is TRBV9 and J usage is TRBJ2-1, with D tentatively TRBD1 (6 bases). The CDR3 sequence is 16 residues long. Germline CDR1 SGDLS, CDR2 YYNGEE. V lost 0 bases and J lost 2, with 12 bases in between.

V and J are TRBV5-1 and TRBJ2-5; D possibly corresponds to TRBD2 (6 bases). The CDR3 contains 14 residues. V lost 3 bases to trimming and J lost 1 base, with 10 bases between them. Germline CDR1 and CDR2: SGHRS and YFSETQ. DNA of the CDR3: TGCGCCAGCAGCTCCGGGGGAATCCAAGAGACCCAGTACTTC. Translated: CASSSGGIQETQYF.

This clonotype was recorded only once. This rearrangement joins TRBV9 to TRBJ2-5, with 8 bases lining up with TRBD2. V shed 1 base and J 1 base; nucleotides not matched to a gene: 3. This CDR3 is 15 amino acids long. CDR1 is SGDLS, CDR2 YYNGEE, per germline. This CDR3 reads CASSVYLAGQETQYF. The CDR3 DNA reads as TGTGCCAGCAGCGTATATCTAGCGGGCCAAGAGACCCAGTACTTC.

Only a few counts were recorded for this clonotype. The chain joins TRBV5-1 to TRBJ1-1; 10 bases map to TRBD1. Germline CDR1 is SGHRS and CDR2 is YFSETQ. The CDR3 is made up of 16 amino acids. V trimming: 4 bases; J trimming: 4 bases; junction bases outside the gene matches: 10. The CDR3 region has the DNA TGCGCCAGCAGCCTCGGACAGGGGGGAGGAGGCACTGAAGCTTTCTTT. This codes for CASSLGQGGGGTEAFF.

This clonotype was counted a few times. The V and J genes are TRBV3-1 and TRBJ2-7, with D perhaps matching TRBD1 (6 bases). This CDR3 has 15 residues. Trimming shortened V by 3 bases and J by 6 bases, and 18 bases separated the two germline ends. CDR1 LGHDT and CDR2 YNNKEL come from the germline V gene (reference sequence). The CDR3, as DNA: TGTGCCAGCAGCCACCGGCCCGGGACATATTCCGAGCAGTACTTC. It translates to CASSHRPGTYSEQYF.

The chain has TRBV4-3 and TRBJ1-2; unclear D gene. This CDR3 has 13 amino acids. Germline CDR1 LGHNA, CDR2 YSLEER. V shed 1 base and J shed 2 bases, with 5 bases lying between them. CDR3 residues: CASSQVTNYGYTF. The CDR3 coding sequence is TGCGCCAGCAGCCAAGTGACAAACTATGGCTACACCTTC.

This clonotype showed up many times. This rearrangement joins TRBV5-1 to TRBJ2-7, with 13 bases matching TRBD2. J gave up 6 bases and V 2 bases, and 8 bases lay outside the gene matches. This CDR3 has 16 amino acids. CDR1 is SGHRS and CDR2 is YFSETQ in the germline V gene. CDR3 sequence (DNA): TGCGCCAGCAGCTTCCGGACTAGCGGGAGTACAGGCGAGCAGTACTTC. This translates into CASSFRTSGSTGEQYF.

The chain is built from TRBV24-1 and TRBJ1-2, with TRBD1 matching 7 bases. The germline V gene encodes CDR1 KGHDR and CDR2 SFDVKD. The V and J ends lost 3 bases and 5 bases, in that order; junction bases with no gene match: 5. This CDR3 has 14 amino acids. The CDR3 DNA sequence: TGTGCCACCAGTGATCCAAGGACAGGTTATGGCTACACCTTC. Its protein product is CATSDPRTGYGYTF.

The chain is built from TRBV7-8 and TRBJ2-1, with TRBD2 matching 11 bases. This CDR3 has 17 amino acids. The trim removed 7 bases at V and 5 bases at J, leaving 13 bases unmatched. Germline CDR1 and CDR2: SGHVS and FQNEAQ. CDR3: CASTSVRGTSGNNEQFF. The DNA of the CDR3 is TGTGCCAGCACCTCGGTTCGTGGGACTAGCGGTAACAATGAGCAGTTCTTC.